This is a list of T cell receptor beta chains from one sample in a study of neurological immune-mediated disorders. TCRdb used MiXCR to reprocess the 5' RACE reads, holding one entry per CDR3 protein. The data hold roughly 70,000 distinct CDR3 sequences, with 4.8% observed a single time. Sequencing was done on a sample of PBMCs. The receptors derive from a woman in her sixties or seventies with multiple sclerosis. Each CDR3 is given with its conserved first and last residue.

V gene: TRBV2; CDR3 protein: CASTVGMNTEAFF
V gene: TRBV12-3/TRBV12-4; CDR3 protein: CASSPWDRGLGGYTF
V gene: TRBV3-1; CDR3 protein: CASSQGLAGIHEQFF
V gene: TRBV7-3; CDR3 protein: CASSLGVGSYNEQFF
V gene: TRBV20-1; CDR3 protein: CSARDPGGKGTGELFF
V gene: TRBV29-1; CDR3 protein: CSVSSGVTYEQYF
V gene: TRBV7-2; CDR3 protein: CASSRRLAGGAGELFF
V gene: TRBV20-1; CDR3 protein: CSAPHSGEVTDTQYF
V gene: TRBV12-3/TRBV12-4; CDR3 protein: CASRPQGAYTEAFF
V gene: TRBV7-2; CDR3 protein: CASSTTGGTEKLFF
V gene: TRBV4-3; CDR3 protein: CASSQVVAGGETQYF
V gene: TRBV20-1; CDR3 protein: CSAPTSGNTDTQYF
V gene: TRBV7-9; CDR3 protein: CASSLLGLHPLNEQFF
V gene: TRBV7-2; CDR3 protein: CASSPLAASKAEQYF
V gene: TRBV5-5; CDR3 protein: CASTPRQGRTEAFF
V gene: TRBV5-1; CDR3 protein: CASSLGLPPGTKSGEQYF
V gene: TRBV25-1; CDR3 protein: CATSSFWGQGYTDTQYF
V gene: TRBV7-9; CDR3 protein: CASSPDGAGQGQYF
V gene: TRBV20-1; CDR3 protein: CSAPRGGLTAFF
V gene: TRBV6-6; CDR3 protein: CAGSDGENQPQHF